The text below deals with one T cell receptor beta chain. The antigen remains unidentified. This record comes from a study of cytomegalovirus exposure and HLA in healthy donors. Sequencing used immunoSEQ multiplex PCR; TCRdb keeps in-frame clones, though not all of them. The repertoire has some 78,000 clones, 90% to 96% of them found once; the top ten carry 1.6%. The study's findings and limits: Cytomegalovirus association was listed for about 180 TCR beta chains.

The CDR3 contains 14 residues. Looked up from germline, CDR1 is MNHEY and CDR2 is SMNVEV (reference sequence). Trimming cost V 2 bases and J 5 bases; bases outside gene matches: 4. The TCR was taken from a man aged 18 to 30 in good health and CMV-seropositive. Sequencing input: PBMCs. The chain links TRBV27 to TRBJ1-2; 8 bases line up with TRBD1. Here the CDR3 DNA reads TGTGCCAGCAGTTTAACGTGGACAGGGTATGGCTACACCTTC. This gives the protein CASSLTWTGYGYTF.